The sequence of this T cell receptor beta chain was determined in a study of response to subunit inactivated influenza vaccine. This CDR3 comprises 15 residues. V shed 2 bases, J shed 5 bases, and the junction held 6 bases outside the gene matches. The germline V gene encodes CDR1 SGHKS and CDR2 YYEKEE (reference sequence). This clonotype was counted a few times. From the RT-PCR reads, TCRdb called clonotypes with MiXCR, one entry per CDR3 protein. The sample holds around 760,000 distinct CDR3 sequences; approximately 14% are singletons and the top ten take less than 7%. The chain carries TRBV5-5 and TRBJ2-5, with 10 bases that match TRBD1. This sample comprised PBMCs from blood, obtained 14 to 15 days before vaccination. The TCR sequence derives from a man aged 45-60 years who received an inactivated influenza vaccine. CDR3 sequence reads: CASSFSGTGDETQYF. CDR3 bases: TGTGCCAGCAGCTTTTCAGGGACAGGGGACGAGACCCAGTACTTC.